This T cell receptor beta chain was captured by sequencing in a study of OX40 agonist ivuxolimab in advanced cancers. Study details: In this trial design, patients received ivuxolimab intravenously at 0.01 to 10 mg/kg every 2 weeks. Aged roughly 23 to 90 with a mean of 60 years, they were about 80% male.

Assay used: immunoSEQ multiplex PCR; TCRdb lists only in-frame clones, some missing. The data hold tens of thousands of clones, with around 90% observed a single time. The germline V gene has CDR1 SGHTA and CDR2 FQGTGA. This CDR3 has 14 residues. V gave up 2 bases and J gave up 5 bases; unmatched junction bases: 4. This chain connects TRBV7-3 to TRBJ2-3; 7 bases map to TRBD2. The sequence was collected from an adult with an advanced solid tumor such as melanoma, head and neck, liver or kidney cancer. The material sequenced was CD4+ or CD8+ T cells sorted from blood, taken in a trial of the OX40 agonist ivuxolimab. The CDR3 region is CASSLGGGGDTQYF. The DNA of the CDR3 is TGTGCCAGCAGCTTAGGCGGGGGTGGAGATACGCAGTATTTT. Drawing the rest from reference TRBV7-3 and TRBJ2-3, the complete variable domain is GAGVSQTPSNKVTEKGKYVELRCDPISGHTALYWYRQSLGQGPEFLIYFQGTGAADDSGLPNDRFFAVRPEGSVSTLKIQRTERGDSAVYLCASSLGGGGDTQYFGPGTRLTVL.